This T cell receptor (beta chain) was recorded in a study of circulating CD8 cells and anti-PD-1 response in melanoma (dated by TCRdb to 2018 to 2020). Some background on the complete study: Nivolumab was administered to patients intravenously at 3 mg/kg every 2 weeks. Of the 13 patients in the melanoma cohort, anti-PD-1 was received as first-line therapy by seven patients, and prior targeted therapy or immunotherapy had been received by six patients. Patients with complete or partial responses were classified as responders; those with stable or progressive disease (RECIST v1.1) as non-responders. The TCR repertoire analysis included around eleven melanoma patients, of whom 7 were non-responders and 4 were responders. On on-treatment samples, PD-1 was detected using a biotinylated anti-human IgG4 antibody. The investigation overall reported the following: The cohort included both treatment-naive and previously treated patients, and the authors noted that this mix could influence results. Between subsets, repertoires were largely private, with fewer than 8% of TRB clonotypes shared at M1, and the highest sharing was seen between DPOS and TIGIT. Because of limited material, replicates were generally not included when the experiments were performed. Only baseline and M1 samples, drawn from a small cohort with few responders, went into the published TCR repertoire comparisons. The DNEG repertoire was the most diverse; PD-1 and DPOS showed similar, higher clonality, and TIGIT repertoires were the least diverse. Tumor material was not accessible, so tumor reactivity was assessed by peptide assays on expanded sorted subsets instead.

Taking its sample share into account, this clonotype is medium-sized (0.01 to 0.1%). What antigen it recognizes has not been identified. Base qualities are not recorded, but no much larger clone differs from it by a single base. Using a BD FACSAria II cell sorter, four subsets defined by PD-1 and/or TIGIT were sorted from live CD3+CD8+TCRalphabeta+ cells. To characterize how relevant each subset is to anti-PD-1 therapy response, circulating CD8 T cells were sorted into four subsets based on PD-1 and TIGIT expression. Both TCR alpha and TCR beta chains were sequenced from each sorted CD8 T-cell subset. Peripheral blood was collected before the first anti-PD-1 injection, after two injections and after four injections. Ficoll gradient centrifugation was used to isolate PBMCs right away. Until use, PBMCs were kept cryopreserved in liquid nitrogen in RPMI containing approximately 21% FCS and approximately 9.5% DMSO. After thawing, PBMCs were stained with a viability dye plus antibodies against CD3, CD8alpha, TCRalphabeta, PD-1 and TIGIT. Total RNA was extracted with the RNeasy Kit, and a RIN above 7 was reached by every sample.

Data came from a NextSeq 500. TCR libraries were prepared from around 15 ng of total RNA with the QIAseq Immune Repertoire RNA Library Kit, Human TCR Panel. The TCR libraries were sequenced on an Illumina NextSeq using a Mid Output V2 kit and asymmetric 261x41 paired-end reads. Each TCR library was diluted to 4 nM, pooled, denatured and loaded at 1.0 pM. From the authors' description of their analysis: TCR FASTQ files were processed in the QIAGEN GeneGlobe Data Analysis Center, and downstream analysis was performed in R 3.5.2. Clonality was computed as one minus Shannon entropy normalized by the log of the number of unique productive sequences. TRA or TRB clonotypes differing in abundance between baseline and M1 were identified within each subset by Fisher exact tests at 5% FDR. Differentially abundant clonotypes were grouped as emerging, expanding, contracting or non-expanding/contracting. Repertoire overlap between patients was measured with Morisita's overlap index. Starting from the raw public reads, TCRdb applied fastp trimming at Q25, assembled clones with MiXCR and retained in-frame beta chains. For every CDR3 protein sequence, its rows merge into one entry that carries the most common genes and DNA. The authors' filters were not applied to this entry. The sample profile shows some 700 distinct CDR3 sequences; 4.5% to 6% of them were found once. The leading ten clones occupy more than 25% of the sample.

There are 13 amino acids in the CDR3, from cysteine to phenylalanine inclusive. The sequence is cut down to CDR3 DNA, 39 bases in frame from base 1. After removal of 7 bases from V and 1 base from J, the junction retains 6 bases not matched to a gene. According to the germline V gene (reference sequence), CDR1 reads DFQATT and CDR2 reads SNEGSKA. This receptor was obtained from a human donor with melanoma. The material was CD8+ T cells from PBMCs, obtained at baseline or after one month of anti-PD-1 therapy (not recorded which). This receptor chain uses TRBV20-1 and TRBJ2-7; TRBD1 lines up with 8 middle nucleotides. The CDR3 reads CSGDRTTSYEQYF. The sequence in DNA is TGCAGTGGGGACAGGACTACTTCCTACGAGCAGTACTTC.